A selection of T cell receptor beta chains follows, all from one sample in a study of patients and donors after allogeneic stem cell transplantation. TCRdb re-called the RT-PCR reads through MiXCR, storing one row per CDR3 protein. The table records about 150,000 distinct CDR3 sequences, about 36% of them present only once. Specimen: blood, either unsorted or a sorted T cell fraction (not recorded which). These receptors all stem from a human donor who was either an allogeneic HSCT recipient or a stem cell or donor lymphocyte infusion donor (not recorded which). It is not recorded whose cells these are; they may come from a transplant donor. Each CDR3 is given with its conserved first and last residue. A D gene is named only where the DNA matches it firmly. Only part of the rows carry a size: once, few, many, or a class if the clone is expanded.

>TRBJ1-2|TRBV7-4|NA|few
TGTGCCAGCAGCTTACAAATAGGGTCCGTTTGTGGCTACACCTTC
CASSLQIGSVCGYTF
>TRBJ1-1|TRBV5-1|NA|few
TGCGCCAGCAGCCTCGGACAGATTATCATGAACACTGAAGCTTTCTTT
CASSLGQIIMNTEAFF
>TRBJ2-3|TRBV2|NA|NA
TGTGCCAGCAAAACAAGGGATACGCAGTATTTT
CASKTRDTQYF
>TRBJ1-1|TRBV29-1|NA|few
TGCAGCGTTGCACCAAATCGGGTGAACACTGAAGCTTTCTTT
CSVAPNRVNTEAFF
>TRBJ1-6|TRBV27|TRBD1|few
TGTGCCAGCTCTAAGCAGGGGGGAAAGGGGTCACCCCTCCACTTT
CASSKQGGKGSPLHF
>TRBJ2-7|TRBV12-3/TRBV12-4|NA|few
TGTGCCAGCAGTTTATACTACGAGCAGTACTTC
CASSLYYEQYF
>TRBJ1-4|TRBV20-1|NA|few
TGCAGTGCTTCAACGGGGCCCCTGGGGAATCCTAATGAAAAACTGTTTTTT
CSASTGPLGNPNEKLFF
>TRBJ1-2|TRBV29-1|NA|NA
TGCAGCGTTGAAGATGTAGGGGTTTATGGCTACACCTTC
CSVEDVGVYGYTF
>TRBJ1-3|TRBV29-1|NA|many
TGCAGCGTTATGGTACTCTCGGGAAACACCATATATTTT
CSVMVLSGNTIYF
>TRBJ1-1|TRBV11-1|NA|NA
TGTGCCAGCAACCGAGACAGTTTCACTGAAGCTTTCTTT
CASNRDSFTEAFF
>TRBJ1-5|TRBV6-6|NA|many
TGTGCCAGCAGTTACTTACAGGGTAGCTATAGCAATCAGCCCCAGCATTTT
CASSYLQGSYSNQPQHF
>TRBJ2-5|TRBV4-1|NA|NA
TGCGCCAGCAGCCTCCATCGGGGGGAGACCCAGTACTTC
CASSLHRGETQYF
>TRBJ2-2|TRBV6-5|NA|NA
TGTGCCAGCAACACTCAGAGGAACACCGGGGAGCTGTTTTTT
CASNTQRNTGELFF
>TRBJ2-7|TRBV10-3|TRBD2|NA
TGTGCCATCCTCAGGGAGGGCCAGAGCTCCTACGAGCAGTACTTC
CAILREGQSSYEQYF
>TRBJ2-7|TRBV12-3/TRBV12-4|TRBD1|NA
TGTGCCAGCAGTTTCCAGGGGGCCTACGAGCAGTACTTC
CASSFQGAYEQYF
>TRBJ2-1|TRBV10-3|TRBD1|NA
TGTGCCATCACCCGACAGGGGAATGAGCAGTTCTTC
CAITRQGNEQFF
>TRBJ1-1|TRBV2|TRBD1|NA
TGTGCCAGCGAGACAGGGGGAGGGGGCACTGAAGCTTTCTTT
CASETGGGGTEAFF
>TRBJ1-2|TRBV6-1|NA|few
TGTGCCAGCAGTGAAGAAGTGGGGTTTAACTATGGCTACACCTTC
CASSEEVGFNYGYTF